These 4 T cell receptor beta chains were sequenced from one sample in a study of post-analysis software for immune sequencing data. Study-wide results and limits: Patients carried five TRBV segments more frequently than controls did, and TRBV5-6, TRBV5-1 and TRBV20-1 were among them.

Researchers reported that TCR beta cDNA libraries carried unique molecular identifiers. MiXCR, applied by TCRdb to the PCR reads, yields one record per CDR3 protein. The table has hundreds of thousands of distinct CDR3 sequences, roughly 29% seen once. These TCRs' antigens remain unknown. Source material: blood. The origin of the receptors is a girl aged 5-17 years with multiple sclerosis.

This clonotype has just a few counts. The CDR3 coding sequence is TGCGCCAGCAGCCCGCCTGGGGGTGAAGCTTTCTTT. The encoded protein is CASSPPGGEAFF. The gene calls are TRBV4-1 and TRBJ1-1; D perhaps matches TRBD1 (5 bases). The CDR3 covers 12 residues. CDR1 and CDR2 (germline): MGHRA, YSYEKL. Trimming shortened V by 4 bases and J by 7 bases, and 10 bases separated the two germline ends.

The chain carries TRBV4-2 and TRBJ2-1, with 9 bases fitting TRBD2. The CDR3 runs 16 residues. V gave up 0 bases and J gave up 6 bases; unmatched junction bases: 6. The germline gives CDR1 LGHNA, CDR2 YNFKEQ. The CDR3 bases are TGTGCCAGCAGCCAAGATCGGGCGGGGGGGCCCAATGAGCAGTTCTTC. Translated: CASSQDRAGGPNEQFF.

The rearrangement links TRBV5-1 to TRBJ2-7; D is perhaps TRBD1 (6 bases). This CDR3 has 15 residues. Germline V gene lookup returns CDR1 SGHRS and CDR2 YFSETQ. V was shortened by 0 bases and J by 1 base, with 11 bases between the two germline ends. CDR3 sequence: CASSLAGQRSYEQYF. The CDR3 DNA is TGCGCCAGCAGCTTGGCCGGACAGCGATCCTACGAGCAGTACTTC. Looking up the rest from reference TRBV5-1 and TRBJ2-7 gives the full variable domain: KAGVTQTPRYLIKTRGQQVTLSCSPISGHRSVSWYQQTPGQGLQFLFEYFSETQRNKGNFPGRFSGRQFSNSRSEMNVSTLELGDSALYLCASSLAGQRSYEQYFGPGTRLTVT.

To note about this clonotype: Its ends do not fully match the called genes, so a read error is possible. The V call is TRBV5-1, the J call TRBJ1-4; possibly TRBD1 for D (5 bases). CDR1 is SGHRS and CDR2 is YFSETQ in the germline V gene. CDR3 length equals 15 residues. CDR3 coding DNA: TGCGCCAGCAGCTCGCCCACAGGAGAAGATGAAAAACGGTTTTTT. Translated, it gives CASSSPTGEDEKRFF.